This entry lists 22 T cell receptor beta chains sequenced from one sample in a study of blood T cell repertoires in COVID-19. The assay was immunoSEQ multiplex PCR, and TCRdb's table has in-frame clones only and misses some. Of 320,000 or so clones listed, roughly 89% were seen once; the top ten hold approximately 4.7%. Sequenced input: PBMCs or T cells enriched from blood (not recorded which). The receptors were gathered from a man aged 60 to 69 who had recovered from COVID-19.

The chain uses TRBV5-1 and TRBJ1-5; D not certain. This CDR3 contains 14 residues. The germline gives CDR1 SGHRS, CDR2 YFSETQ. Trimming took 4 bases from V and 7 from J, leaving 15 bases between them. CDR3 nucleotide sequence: TGCGCCAGCAGCCTTGATGCGGTGACCCAGCCCCAGCATTTT. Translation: CASSLDAVTQPQHF.

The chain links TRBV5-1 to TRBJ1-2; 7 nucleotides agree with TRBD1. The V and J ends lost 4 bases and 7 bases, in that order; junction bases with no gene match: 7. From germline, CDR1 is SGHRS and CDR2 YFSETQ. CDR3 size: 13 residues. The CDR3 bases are TGCGCCAGCAGCCCCAACAGGGGCGGTGGCTACACCTTC. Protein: CASSPNRGGGYTF.

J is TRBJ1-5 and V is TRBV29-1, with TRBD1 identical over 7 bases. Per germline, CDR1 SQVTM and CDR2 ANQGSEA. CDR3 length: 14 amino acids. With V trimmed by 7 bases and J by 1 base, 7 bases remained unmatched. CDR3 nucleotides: TGCAGCGCCGGGGACAGTAGAAGCAATCAGCCCCAGCATTTT. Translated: CSAGDSRSNQPQHF. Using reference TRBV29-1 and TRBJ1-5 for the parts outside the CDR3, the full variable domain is SAVISQKPSRDICQRGTSLTIQCQVDSQVTMMFWYRQQPGQSLTLIATANQGSEATYESGFVIDKFPISRPNLTFSTLTVSNMSPEDSSIYLCSAGDSRSNQPQHFGDGTRLSIL.

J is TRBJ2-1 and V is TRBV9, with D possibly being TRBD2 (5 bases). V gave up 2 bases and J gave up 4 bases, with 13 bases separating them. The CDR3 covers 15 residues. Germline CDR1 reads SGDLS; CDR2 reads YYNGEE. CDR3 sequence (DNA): TGTGCCAGCAGCGTTTCTAGCTCCCCGTACAATGAGCAGTTCTTC. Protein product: CASSVSSSPYNEQFF.

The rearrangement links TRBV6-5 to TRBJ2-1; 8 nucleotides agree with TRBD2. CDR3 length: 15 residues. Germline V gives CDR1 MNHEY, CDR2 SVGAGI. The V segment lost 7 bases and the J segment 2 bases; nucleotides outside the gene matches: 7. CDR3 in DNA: TGTGCCAGCACCCTTACTAGCGGAACCTACAATGAGCAGTTCTTC. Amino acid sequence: CASTLTSGTYNEQFF.

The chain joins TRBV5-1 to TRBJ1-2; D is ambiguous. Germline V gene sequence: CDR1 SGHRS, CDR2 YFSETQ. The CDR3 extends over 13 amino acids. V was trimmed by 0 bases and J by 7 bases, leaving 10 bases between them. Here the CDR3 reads CASSLANGSGYTF. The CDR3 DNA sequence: TGCGCCAGCAGCTTGGCCAATGGGAGTGGCTACACCTTC. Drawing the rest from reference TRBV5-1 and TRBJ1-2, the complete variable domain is KAGVTQTPRYLIKTRGQQVTLSCSPISGHRSVSWYQQTPGQGLQFLFEYFSETQRNKGNFPGRFSGRQFSNSRSEMNVSTLELGDSALYLCASSLANGSGYTFGSGTRLTVV.

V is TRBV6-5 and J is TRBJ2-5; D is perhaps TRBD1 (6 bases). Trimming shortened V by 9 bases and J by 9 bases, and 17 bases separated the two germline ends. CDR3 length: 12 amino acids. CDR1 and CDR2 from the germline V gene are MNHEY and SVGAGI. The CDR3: CASSMLQGPQYF. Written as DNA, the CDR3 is TGTGCCAGTTCAATGTTACAGGGTCCCCAGTACTTC.

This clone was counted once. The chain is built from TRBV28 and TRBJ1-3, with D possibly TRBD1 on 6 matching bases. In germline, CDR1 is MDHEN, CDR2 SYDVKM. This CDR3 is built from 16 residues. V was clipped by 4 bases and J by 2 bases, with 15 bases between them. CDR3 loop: CASSSDRTIPGNTIYF. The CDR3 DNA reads TGTGCCAGCAGTTCGGACAGAACGATACCTGGAAACACCATATATTTT.

The CDR3 DNA sequence: TGCGCCAGCAGCTTGACAGGGGGCTGGCGTCAGCCCCAGCATTTT. It is translated as CASSLTGGWRQPQHF. V gene TRBV5-1 combines with J gene TRBJ1-5, with 9 bases that match TRBD1. The germline gives CDR1 SGHRS, CDR2 YFSETQ. The V and J ends lost 1 base and 6 bases, in that order; junction bases with no gene match: 5. The CDR3 extends over 15 amino acids. Using reference TRBV5-1 and TRBJ1-5 for the parts outside the CDR3, the full variable domain is KAGVTQTPRYLIKTRGQQVTLSCSPISGHRSVSWYQQTPGQGLQFLFEYFSETQRNKGNFPGRFSGRQFSNSRSEMNVSTLELGDSALYLCASSLTGGWRQPQHFGDGTRLSIL.

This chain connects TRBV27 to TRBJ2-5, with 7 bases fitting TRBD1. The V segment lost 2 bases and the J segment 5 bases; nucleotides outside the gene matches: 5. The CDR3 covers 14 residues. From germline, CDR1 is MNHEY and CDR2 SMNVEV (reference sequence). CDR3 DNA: TGTGCCAGCAGTTTAGCAGGGGACAGCGAGACCCAGTACTTC. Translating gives CASSLAGDSETQYF.

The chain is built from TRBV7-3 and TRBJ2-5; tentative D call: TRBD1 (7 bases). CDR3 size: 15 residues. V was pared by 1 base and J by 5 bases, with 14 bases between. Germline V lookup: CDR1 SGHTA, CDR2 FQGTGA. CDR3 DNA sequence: TGTGCCAGCAGCTTAAAGGGGGCGGGGATGGAGACCCAGTACTTC. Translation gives CASSLKGAGMETQYF.

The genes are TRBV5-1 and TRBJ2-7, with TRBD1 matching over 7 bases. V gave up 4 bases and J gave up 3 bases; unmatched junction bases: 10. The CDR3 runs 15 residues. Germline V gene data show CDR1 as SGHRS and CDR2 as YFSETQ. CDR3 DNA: TGCGCCAGCAGCCCCGGGACAGCCAAGAGCTACGAGCAGTACTTC. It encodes CASSPGTAKSYEQYF. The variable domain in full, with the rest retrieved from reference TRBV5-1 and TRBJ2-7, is KAGVTQTPRYLIKTRGQQVTLSCSPISGHRSVSWYQQTPGQGLQFLFEYFSETQRNKGNFPGRFSGRQFSNSRSEMNVSTLELGDSALYLCASSPGTAKSYEQYFGPGTRLTVT.

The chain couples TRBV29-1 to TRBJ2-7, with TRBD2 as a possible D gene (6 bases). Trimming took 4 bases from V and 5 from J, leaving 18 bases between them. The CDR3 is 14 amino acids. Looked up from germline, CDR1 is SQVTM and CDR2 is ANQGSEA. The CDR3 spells CSVVLSWGGDEQYF. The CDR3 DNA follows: TGCAGCGTTGTCTTAAGCTGGGGAGGTGACGAGCAGTACTTC.

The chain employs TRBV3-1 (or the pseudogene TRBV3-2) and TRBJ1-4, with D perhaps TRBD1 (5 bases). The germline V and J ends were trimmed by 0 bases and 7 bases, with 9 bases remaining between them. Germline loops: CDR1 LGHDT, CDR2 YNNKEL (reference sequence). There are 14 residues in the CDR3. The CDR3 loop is CASSQDGGAEKLFF. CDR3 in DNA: TGTGCCAGCAGCCAAGATGGTGGGGCTGAAAAACTGTTTTTT.

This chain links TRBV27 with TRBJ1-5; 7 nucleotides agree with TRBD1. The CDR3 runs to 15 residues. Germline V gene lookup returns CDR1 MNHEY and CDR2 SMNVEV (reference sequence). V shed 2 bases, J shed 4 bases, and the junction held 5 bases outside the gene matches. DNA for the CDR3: TGTGCCAGCAGTTTACAGGGGGGAAGGAATCAGCCCCAGCATTTT. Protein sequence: CASSLQGGRNQPQHF.

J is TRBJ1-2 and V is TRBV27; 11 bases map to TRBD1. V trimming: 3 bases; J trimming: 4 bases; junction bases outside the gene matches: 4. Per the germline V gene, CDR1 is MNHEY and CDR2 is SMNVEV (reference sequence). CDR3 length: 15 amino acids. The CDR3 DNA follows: TGTGCCAGCAGTTTTCGGGGACAGGGGGGCTATGGCTACACCTTC. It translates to CASSFRGQGGYGYTF.

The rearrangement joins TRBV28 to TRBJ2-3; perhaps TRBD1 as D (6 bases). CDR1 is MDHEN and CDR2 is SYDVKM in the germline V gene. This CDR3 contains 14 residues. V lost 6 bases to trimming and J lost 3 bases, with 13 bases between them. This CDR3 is CASSGQIGTDTQYF. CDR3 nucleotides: TGTGCCAGCAGCGGACAGATCGGAACAGATACGCAGTATTTT.

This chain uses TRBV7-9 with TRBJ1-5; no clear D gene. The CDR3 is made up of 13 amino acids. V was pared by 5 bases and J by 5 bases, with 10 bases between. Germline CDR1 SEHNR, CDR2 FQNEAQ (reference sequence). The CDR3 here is CASSRGYDQPQHF. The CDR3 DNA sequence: TGTGCCAGCAGCCGAGGGTACGATCAGCCCCAGCATTTT.

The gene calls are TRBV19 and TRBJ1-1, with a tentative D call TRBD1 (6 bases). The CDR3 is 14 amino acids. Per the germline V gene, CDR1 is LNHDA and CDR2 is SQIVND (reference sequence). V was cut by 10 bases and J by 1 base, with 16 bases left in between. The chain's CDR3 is CATQGQIWNTEAFF. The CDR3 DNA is TGTGCCACCCAAGGACAGATTTGGAACACTGAAGCTTTCTTT.

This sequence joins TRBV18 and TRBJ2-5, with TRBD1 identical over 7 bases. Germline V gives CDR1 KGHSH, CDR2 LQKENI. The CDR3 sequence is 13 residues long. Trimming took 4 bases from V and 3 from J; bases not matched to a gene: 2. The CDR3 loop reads CASSRGQEETQYF. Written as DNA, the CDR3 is TGTGCCAGCTCACGAGGACAGGAAGAGACCCAGTACTTC.

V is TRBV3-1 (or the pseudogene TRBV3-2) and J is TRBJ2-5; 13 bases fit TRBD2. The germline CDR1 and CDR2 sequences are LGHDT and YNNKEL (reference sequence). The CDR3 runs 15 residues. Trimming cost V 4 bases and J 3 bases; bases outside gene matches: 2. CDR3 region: CASSLGLAGKETQYF. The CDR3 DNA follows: TGTGCCAGCAGCCTGGGACTAGCGGGAAAAGAGACCCAGTACTTC.

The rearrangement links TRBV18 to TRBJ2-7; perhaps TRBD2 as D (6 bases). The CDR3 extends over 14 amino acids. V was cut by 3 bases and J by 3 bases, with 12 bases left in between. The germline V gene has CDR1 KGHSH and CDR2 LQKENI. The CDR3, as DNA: TGTGCCAGCTCACCCGGCCGGGGGTACTACGAGCAGTACTTC. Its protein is CASSPGRGYYEQYF.